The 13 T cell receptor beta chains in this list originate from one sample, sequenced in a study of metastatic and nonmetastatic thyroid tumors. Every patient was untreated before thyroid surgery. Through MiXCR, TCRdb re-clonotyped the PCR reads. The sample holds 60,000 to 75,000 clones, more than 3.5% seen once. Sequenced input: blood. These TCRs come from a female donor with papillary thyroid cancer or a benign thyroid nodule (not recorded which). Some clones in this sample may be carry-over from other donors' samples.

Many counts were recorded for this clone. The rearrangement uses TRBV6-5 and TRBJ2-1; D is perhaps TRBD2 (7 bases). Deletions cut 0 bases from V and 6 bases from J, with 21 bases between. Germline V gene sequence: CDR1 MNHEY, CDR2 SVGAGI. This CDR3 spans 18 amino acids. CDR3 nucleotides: TGTGCCAGCAGTTACTCCGGGGGGCTCAGGGGAGCGGGCAATGAGCAGTTCTTC. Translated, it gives CASSYSGGLRGAGNEQFF.

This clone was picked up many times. CDR3 DNA sequence: TGTGCCAGCAGTCCCACCGAAAACACTGAAGCTTTCTTT. This translates into CASSPTENTEAFF. The J gene is TRBJ1-1, the V gene TRBV6-1, with D unclear. The germline V and J ends were trimmed by 5 bases and 2 bases, with 9 bases remaining between them. The germline gives CDR1 MNHNS, CDR2 SASEGT. The CDR3 runs to 13 residues.

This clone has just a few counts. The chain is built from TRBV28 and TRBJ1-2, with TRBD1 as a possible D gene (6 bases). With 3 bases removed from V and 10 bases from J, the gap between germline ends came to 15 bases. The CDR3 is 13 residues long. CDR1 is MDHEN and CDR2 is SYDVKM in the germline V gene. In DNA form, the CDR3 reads TGTGCCAGCAGTTTGGCGGGGGCGCTTGTCTACACCTTC. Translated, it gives CASSLAGALVYTF.

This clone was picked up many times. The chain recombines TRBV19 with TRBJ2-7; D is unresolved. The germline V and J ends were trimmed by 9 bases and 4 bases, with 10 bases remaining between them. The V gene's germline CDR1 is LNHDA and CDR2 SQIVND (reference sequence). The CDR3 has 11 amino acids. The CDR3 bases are TGTGCCAGCAGGAAAGGATACGAGCAGTACTTC. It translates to CASRKGYEQYF.

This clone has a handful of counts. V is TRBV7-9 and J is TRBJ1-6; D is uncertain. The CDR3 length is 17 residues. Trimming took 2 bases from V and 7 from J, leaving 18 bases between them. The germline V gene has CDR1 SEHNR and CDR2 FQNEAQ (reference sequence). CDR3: CASSLTSGEVLNSPLHF. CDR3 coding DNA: TGTGCCAGCAGCTTAACGTCCGGAGAGGTTCTAAATTCACCCCTCCACTTT. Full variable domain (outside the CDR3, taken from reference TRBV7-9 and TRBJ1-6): DTGVSQNPRHKITKRGQNVTFRCDPISEHNRLYWYRQTLGQGPEFLTYFQNEAQLEKSRLLSDRFSAERPKGSFSTLEIQRTEQGDSAMYLCASSLTSGEVLNSPLHFGNGTRLTVT.

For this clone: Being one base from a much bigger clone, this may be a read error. This CDR3 is CASSQRQWFRGEKLFF. The CDR3 DNA is TGTGCCAGCAGCCAACGGCAGTGGTTTAGGGGTGAAAAACTGTTTTTT. The chain recombines TRBV3-1 with TRBJ1-4, with D maybe TRBD1 (5 bases). Trimming cost V 2 bases and J 7 bases, with 17 bases left between them. CDR3 length equals 16 residues. Germline assignment: CDR1 LGHDT and CDR2 YNNKEL (reference sequence).

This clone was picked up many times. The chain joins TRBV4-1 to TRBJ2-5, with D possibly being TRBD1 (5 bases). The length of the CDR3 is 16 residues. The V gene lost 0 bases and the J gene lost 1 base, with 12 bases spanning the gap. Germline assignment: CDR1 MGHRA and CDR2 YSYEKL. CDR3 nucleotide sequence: TGCGCCAGCAGCCAAGATCTTGTACAGGTCCAAGAGACCCAGTACTTC. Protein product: CASSQDLVQVQETQYF.

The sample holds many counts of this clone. CDR3 nucleotide sequence: TGTGCCAGCAGCTTACGATTGGCCGGGGAGCTGTTTTTT. It encodes CASSLRLAGELFF. The J gene is TRBJ2-2, the V gene TRBV13; no firm D call. The CDR3 runs to 13 residues. Germline V gene lookup returns CDR1 PRHDT and CDR2 FYEKMQ (reference sequence). The V and J ends lost 2 bases and 6 bases respectively, with 7 bases between them. The full variable domain, completed using reference TRBV13 and TRBJ2-2, is AAGVIQSPRHLIKEKRETATLKCYPIPRHDTVYWYQQGPGQDPQFLISFYEKMQSDKGSIPDRFSAQQFSDYHSELNMSSLELGDSALYFCASSLRLAGELFFGEGSRLTVL.

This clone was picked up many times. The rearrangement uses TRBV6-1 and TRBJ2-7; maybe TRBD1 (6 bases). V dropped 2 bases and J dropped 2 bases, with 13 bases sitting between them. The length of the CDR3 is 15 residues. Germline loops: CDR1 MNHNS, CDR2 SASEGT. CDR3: CASSEIRQVTYEQYF. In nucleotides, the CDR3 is TGTGCCAGCAGTGAAATCCGACAGGTCACCTACGAGCAGTACTTC.

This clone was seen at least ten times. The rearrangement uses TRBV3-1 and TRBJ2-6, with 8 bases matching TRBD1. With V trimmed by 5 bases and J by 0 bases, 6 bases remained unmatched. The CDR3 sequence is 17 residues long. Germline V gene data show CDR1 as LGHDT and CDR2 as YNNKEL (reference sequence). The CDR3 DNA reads TGTGCCAGCAGCGGACAGGGTCGGGACTCTGGGGCCAACGTCCTGACTTTC. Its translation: CASSGQGRDSGANVLTF.

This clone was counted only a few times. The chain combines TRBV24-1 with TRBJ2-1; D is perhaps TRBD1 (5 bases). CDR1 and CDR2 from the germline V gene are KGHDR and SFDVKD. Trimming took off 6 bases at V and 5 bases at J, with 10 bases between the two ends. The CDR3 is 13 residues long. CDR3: CATSFGRDNEQFF. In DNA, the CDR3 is TGTGCCACCAGTTTCGGCAGGGACAATGAGCAGTTCTTC.

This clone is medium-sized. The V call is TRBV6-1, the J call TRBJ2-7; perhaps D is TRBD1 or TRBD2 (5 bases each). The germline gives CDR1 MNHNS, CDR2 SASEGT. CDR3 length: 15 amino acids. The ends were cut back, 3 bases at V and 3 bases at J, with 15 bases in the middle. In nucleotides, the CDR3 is TGTGCCAGCAGTGAGGAGGCAGGGAACTACTACGAGCAGTACTTC. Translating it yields CASSEEAGNYYEQYF.

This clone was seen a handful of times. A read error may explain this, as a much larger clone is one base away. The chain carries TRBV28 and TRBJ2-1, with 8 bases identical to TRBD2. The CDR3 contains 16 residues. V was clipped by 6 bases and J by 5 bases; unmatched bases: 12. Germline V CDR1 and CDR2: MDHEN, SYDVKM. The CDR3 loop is CASRVCLAGLDNEQFF. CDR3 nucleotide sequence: TGTGCCAGCAGGGTCTGTCTAGCGGGTCTCGACAATGAGCAGTTCTTC.